The T cell receptor beta chain described here comes from a study of T-cell reconstitution after alpha-beta-depleted transplantation in children. Molecular barcoding with unique molecular identifiers was used for the TCRbeta library. TCRdb independently ran MiXCR on the PCR reads; one entry per CDR3 protein. The sample records 350,000 to 450,000 distinct CDR3 sequences, about 14% being singletons. The CDR3 sequence is 16 residues long. Between the trimmed V and J ends, which lost 0 bases and 2 bases, there was a span of 12 bases. The germline gives CDR1 LGHNA, CDR2 YNFKEQ. This clonotype was counted many times.

This chain connects TRBV4-2 to TRBJ2-3; a weak D match, TRBD2 (6 bases). The sequence was collected from a human donor who donated a stem cell graft to a child with Fanconi anemia. The specimen comprised PBMCs, sampled from the stem cell graft. The CDR3 sequence is CASSQEGDSTTDTQYF. Here the CDR3 DNA reads TGTGCCAGCAGCCAAGAAGGGGACTCTACCACAGATACGCAGTATTTT.